This T cell receptor (beta chain) was identified in a study of cytomegalovirus exposure and HLA in healthy donors (dated by TCRdb to 2015 to 2018). For context, the study as a whole: In an earlier analysis of 587 of the donors, 250 to 350 Gb of sequence data and 90 million to 130 million unique TCR beta sequences from about 190 million T cells were reported. Using immunosequencing, the study profiled T cell repertoires from 640 or so subjects and related those repertoires to cytomegalovirus serostatus. Along with the approximately 600-subject first cohort, a separate validation cohort of over 90 different subjects was used. In a later genetic analysis, genome-wide SNP genotypes for 398 of the 666 donors were used, and that subset was treated as a discovery cohort. To predict cytomegalovirus infection status, the study combined high-throughput TCR immunosequencing, statistical association of individual TCRs with disease status, and machine learning. Across some 400 genotyped donors of the cohort, an average of roughly 230,000 unique TCR beta nucleotide sequences per donor were sequenced, and roughly 20% of those sequences were non-productive. Donor age, sex, ethnicity and CMV serostatus were compiled together with the repertoire data. Both class I and class II loci were covered by HLA typing, at four-digit resolution. Every discovery cohort repertoire had been produced on one sequencing platform. The later analysis used no new phenotypic data to find candidate immune exposures, relying instead on TCR beta sequences and their occurrence across donors. Roughly 5 DR-DQ haplotypes were treated as single units for association and clustering because of strong linkage in the cohort. An early release covering more than 500 HLA-typed donors comprised approximately 290 gigabases of sequencing data and tens of millions of unique TCR sequences. Typing coverage differed by locus: A, B, C, DRB1 and DQB1 were typed in roughly 620-630 donors, DQA1 in roughly 510, DPA1 in over 600, and DPB1 in 450 to 480. Of the approximately 400 genotyped donors, approximately 80% fell in the genetic ancestry cluster associated with self-reported Caucasian donors. To decide whether each TCR beta V gene segment behaved as functional or pseudogenic, an earlier analysis of some 600 of the donors relied on high-throughput TCR beta sequencing. In a later analysis, previously published TCR beta repertoires from several hundred donors were re-analyzed and high-resolution HLA genotyping was added so that TCR occurrence patterns could be studied. The aim of the study was to test whether cataloging public T cell receptors could identify signatures of past pathogen exposure.

From the germline V gene, CDR1 is SGHRS and CDR2 is YFSETQ. Trimming at the junction amounts to 0 bases on V and 4 bases on J, and the germline ends lie 10 bases apart. The CDR3 runs 14 amino acids, cysteine and phenylalanine included. The entry retains the CDR3 DNA only, 42 bases that are in frame from base 1. The cohort comprised 550 to 700 healthy bone marrow donors. All cohort members were sampled while nominally healthy, although unrecorded immune exposures were likely present. The donor was CMV seropositive and was included in the group of 250 to 300 seropositive cohort members. A peripheral blood sample was provided by each donor, and peripheral blood mononuclear cells were used for TCR beta sequencing. Genomic DNA extraction from the blood cell samples was performed with the Qiagen DNeasy Blood Extraction Kit. Libraries were constructed by the immunoSEQ multiplex PCR assay. For the multiplex PCR, a mixture combining 60 forward primers for TCR Vbeta segments and 13 reverse primers for TCR Jbeta segments was used. The CDR3 region of rearranged TCR beta genes was amplified from genomic DNA by a multiplex PCR assay. The Illumina HiSeq System was used to sequence the amplified TCR beta libraries as 87-base-pair reads. Turning to the authors' computational methods: Across the 600 to 700 repertoires, a later analysis counted about 81 million unique TCR beta chains, approximately 10 million of which were shared by at least two donors. To remove PCR and sequencing errors, raw reads were error-corrected and collapsed into unique sequences using a nearest-neighbor algorithm that merged closely related sequences. Alignment of CDR3 sequences to IMGT reference sequences was used to assign V, D and J gene segments. Each retained sequence needed at least a six-nucleotide match to both a V gene segment and a J gene segment. Rearrangements were called productive when the CDR3 lacked stop codons and stayed in frame with V and J; all others were non-productive. Following IMGT convention, CDR3 was defined as the stretch from the second conserved V-encoded cysteine to the conserved J-encoded phenylalanine. Sequences without an unambiguous match to a single V gene segment were excluded from the earlier analysis of a few hundred of the donors. In an earlier analysis of approximately 610 of the donors, V segments were called functional above 56.7% productive rearrangements and were called segregating when the between-donor standard deviation exceeded 5%. To diagnose cytomegalovirus status from the catalog of TCR beta chain sequences, a statistical classification framework was built. V and J gene assignment, in a later analysis, came from comparing TCR nucleotide sequences with IMGT/GENE-DB human TR gene sequences. A later analysis assigned CDR3 sequences and most-parsimonious VDJ recombination scenarios with the TCRdist pipeline. In a later analysis, each TCR beta chain was defined by its CDR3 amino acid sequence together with its V-gene family, and reads lacking a unique V-gene family were excluded. In a later analysis, approximately 590 highly shared, low-generation-probability nucleotide sequences were removed to address suspected cross-contamination and a sequencing artifact. In a later analysis, a clonal expansion index was calculated for each public chain from normalized within-repertoire ranks of inferred template counts. In a later analysis, generation probabilities were computed with a VDJ recombination model fitted to out-of-frame rearrangements, and the resulting probabilities were checked against IGoR. In a later analysis, TCR-TCR, TCR-HLA and TCR-CMV co-occurrence was scored with hypergeometric tests, and a repertoire-size bias correction was applied to TCR pairs. To estimate false discovery rates, a later analysis permuted the HLA or CMV assignments 20 times. A later analysis grouped co-occurring TCRs with DBSCAN, adding TCRdist sequence similarity when clustering within HLA-allele-positive subsets. Repertoires with fewer than 30,000 or more than 120,000 public chains were left out of co-occurrence clustering, as were a handful of repertoires with anomalous nucleotide sharing. TCRdb provides this immuneACCESS table in a form limited to in-frame rearrangements. Some clones are lacking; in checked studies, under half of them reflect an unresolved V gene, and why the rest are absent is not known. V, J and clone size reflect that table, while D and trimming were determined from the DNA. This sample lists 150,000 to 200,000 clones; about 76% were detected once. The ten largest clones represent 7.4% of the sample.

About this clone itself: Its antigen remains unidentified. Per-base quality was not reported, and no clone a single base away is much larger than it.

Overall results and qualifications from the work: The classifier was reported to diagnose cytomegalovirus status with high specificity and sensitivity in both the original and validation cohorts. The authors suggested that the approach could potentially be generalized to other disease states and immunological phenotypes. The study listed 150 to 200 TCR beta chains as associated with cytomegalovirus. A later analysis associated about 17,000 TCR beta sequences with specific HLA alleles at a false discovery rate of 0.05. Around 16 rarely observed V segments, including chromosome 9 orphons, were excluded from the earlier analysis of about 500 of the donors because counts were too low. A further reported finding was that TCR beta sequences accurately predicted the HLA-A and HLA-B alleles for most subjects in the first cohort. According to a later analysis, TCR association rates differed among HLA loci, with DRB1 alleles showing the most associated TCRs and HLA-C alleles showing the fewest. In this cohort, only TCR beta chains were sequenced, and detectable features were limited by the absence of alpha or paired-chain data. Most TCR sequences were seen in very few donors, while some public TCRs were found in many individuals. Because HLA typing was missing for some donors at each locus, association tests included only the typed subset. According to a later genetic analysis, donors in an Asian-associated ancestry cluster had fewer N-insertions in productive TCRs than the approximately 700-donor mean. Most CMV-associated TCR beta chains appeared to be HLA-restricted in a later analysis, and the HLA associations seemed to be driven largely by CMV exposure. For the cohort, immune exposure information was limited to CMV serostatus. Several of the top co-occurrence clusters appeared to be linked to parvovirus B19, influenza, CMV and Epstein-Barr virus, according to a later analysis. Presence/absence analyses assumed roughly uniform sequencing depth across donors, an assumption that may not hold. Some IMGT-functional V segments, including TRBV6-2 and TRBV6-3, could not be distinguished by the 87-base-pair reads and were therefore excluded. The sequencing pipeline was judged likely to have produced a cluster of highly shared sequence variants as a technical artifact. When HLA alleles, especially DR and DQ, strongly co-occurred, attributing TCR associations to individual alleles was difficult. A later analysis found that HLA-associated TCR beta chains were more clonally expanded and had lower generation probabilities than equally common non-associated chains. A later genetic analysis associated a missense DCLRE1C variant with V-gene and J-gene trimming of TCR beta chains, and an independent cohort replicated the association. Three of the identified cytomegalovirus-associated TCR beta chains were confirmed in vitro to be specific for cytomegalovirus antigens. Correlated functional status among segregating V segments might reflect linkage disequilibrium, but an unknown experimental factor could not be ruled out. Broadly in line with IMGT annotations, most TCR beta V segments showed up in productive rearrangements about 87% or about 30% of the time in an earlier analysis of some 590 of the donors.

The sequence was collected from a male donor in good health and CMV-seropositive. The rearrangement joined TRBV5-1 to TRBJ1-1, with the D gene too uncertain to name. The sequencing sample was made of PBMCs. The DNA is as follows: TGCGCCAGCAGCTTGGCCGTCTCCGGCACTGAAGCTTTCTTT. It encodes CASSLAVSGTEAFF.